These T cell receptor beta chains were read from a single sample in a study of cytomegalovirus exposure and HLA in healthy donors. Assay used: immunoSEQ multiplex PCR; TCRdb lists only in-frame clones, some missing. The sample lists 150,000 to 180,000 clones; over 60% were seen once. The sequencing sample was made of PBMCs. The receptor set was obtained from a woman aged 35 to 49 in good health and CMV-seronegative. CDR3s include the opening cysteine and the closing phenylalanine or tryptophan. The order of the fields is V gene, CDR3 protein.

V gene: TRBV6-6; CDR3 protein: CASSYSGTGENTIYF
V gene: TRBV4-1; CDR3 protein: CASSQVWGTGEFGEQYF
V gene: TRBV5-1; CDR3 protein: CASSLEAGEGTEAFF
V gene: TRBV6-1; CDR3 protein: CASKSENYGYTF
V gene: TRBV6-5; CDR3 protein: CASSVQPGGNTEAFF
V gene: TRBV10-3; CDR3 protein: CAISDQGARETQYF
V gene: TRBV6-4; CDR3 protein: CASSDVAERYNEQFF
V gene: TRBV6-1; CDR3 protein: CASSTGYLYGYTF
V gene: TRBV19; CDR3 protein: CASRTGGFNQPQHF
V gene: TRBV5-1; CDR3 protein: CASSGTPGQGAEGYTF
V gene: TRBV5-1; CDR3 protein: CASSSQGVKTEAFF
V gene: TRBV5-1; CDR3 protein: CASSFDPPGQGSNYGYTF
V gene: TRBV5-1; CDR3 protein: CASRRGQGADTQYF
V gene: TRBV2; CDR3 protein: CASSFRTANYGYTF
V gene: TRBV9; CDR3 protein: CASSPLSVSYNEQFF
V gene: TRBV7-2; CDR3 protein: CASSLADRGVVQETQYF
V gene: TRBV7-2; CDR3 protein: CASSLGPRDTIYF
V gene: TRBV2; CDR3 protein: CASSVTGTTQYF
V gene: TRBV5-8; CDR3 protein: CASSTWTGVRRFYGYTF
V gene: TRBV5-1; CDR3 protein: CASSWTGGSAEAFF
V gene: TRBV2; CDR3 protein: CASTQGNEKLFF
V gene: TRBV6-5; CDR3 protein: CASSYSGGGSSYEQYF
V gene: TRBV7-2; CDR3 protein: CASSVRGDTEAFF
V gene: TRBV6-5; CDR3 protein: CASTSPGSYEQYF
V gene: TRBV6-1; CDR3 protein: CASSDNAGFTEAFF
V gene: TRBV19; CDR3 protein: CASIERGGLDTQYF
V gene: TRBV5-1; CDR3 protein: CASSSVTGGEFF
V gene: TRBV2; CDR3 protein: CANWGSMNTEAFF
V gene: TRBV19; CDR3 protein: CASSMWQGAGEQYF
V gene: TRBV18; CDR3 protein: CASSQSQGGTQYF
V gene: TRBV6-6; CDR3 protein: CASSRTGETEAFF
V gene: TRBV19; CDR3 protein: CASSIPGGAGYTF
V gene: TRBV5-5; CDR3 protein: CASSLDHRGGTEAFF
V gene: TRBV29-1; CDR3 protein: CSVSKRLAGTDEQFF
V gene: TRBV2; CDR3 protein: CASSNVPGQGKETQYF
V gene: TRBV2; CDR3 protein: CASSREAEAFF
V gene: TRBV6-1; CDR3 protein: CASSELLAYEQYF
V gene: TRBV5-1; CDR3 protein: CASSFTGLAGGEQFF
V gene: TRBV6-1; CDR3 protein: CASKGREGGIGEAFF
V gene: TRBV5-1; CDR3 protein: CASTLSLAGEETQYF
V gene: TRBV9; CDR3 protein: CASSVARWTANYGYTF
V gene: TRBV28; CDR3 protein: CASSLTGLGTEAFF
V gene: TRBV30; CDR3 protein: CAWNLGTGGTEAFF
V gene: TRBV19; CDR3 protein: CASSMRRGTGLSGQPQHF
V gene: TRBV2; CDR3 protein: CASSPPTANNEQFF
V gene: TRBV19; CDR3 protein: CASSPQDTRFADTQYF
V gene: TRBV2; CDR3 protein: CASGGGRTEAFF
V gene: TRBV14; CDR3 protein: CASSQVILQGNSYEQYF
V gene: TRBV6-1; CDR3 protein: CASSSRVDNSPLHF
V gene: TRBV5-6; CDR3 protein: CASSVGQGTNEKLFF
V gene: TRBV25-1; CDR3 protein: CATRTGNYEQYF